The present T cell receptor beta chain was sequenced within a study of cytomegalovirus exposure and HLA in healthy donors. The CDR3 spans 18 residues. The germline CDR1 and CDR2 sequences are MDHEN and SYDVKM. The ends were cut back, 4 bases at V and 0 bases at J, with 16 bases in the middle. The PCR made use of 60 Vbeta and 13 Jbeta primers. Clones were sequenced by immunoSEQ multiplex PCR, and TCRdb holds only the in-frame ones, with some missing. The table lists about 140,000 clones, almost 85% of them singletons. The chain has TRBV28 and TRBJ2-6; the D is unclear. Sequencing used PBMCs. The TCR originated in an older woman in good health and CMV-seropositive. The CDR3 nucleotides are TGTGCCAGCAGTTCCCTAAACGAGAAAAACTCTGGGGCCAACGTCCTGACTTTC. It encodes CASSSLNEKNSGANVLTF.